This TCR beta chain was found in a study of CD8 T cells in Susac syndrome. Findings and limits, study-wide: As the study acknowledged, the number of individuals who were part of its TCR sequencing and HLA analysis was relatively small.

As concerns this clonotype: Its antigen is undetermined.

The T cells that were sequenced for TCR beta were CD8+ and CD4+ cells from blood. TEMRA cells underwent FACS enrichment and CD8+ and CD4+ T cells underwent negative isolation. Random hexamers were used to reverse transcribe the RNA input (roughly 0.5 to 1 ug). Multiplex immunoSEQ PCR targeted 54 Vbeta and 13 Jbeta TCR beta segments. MiXCR, applied by TCRdb to the immunoSEQ multiplex PCR reads, yields one record per CDR3 protein. The data show about 180,000 distinct CDR3 sequences, under 97% seen once. This CDR3 is built from 13 residues. V was trimmed by 3 bases and J by 8 bases, leaving 14 bases between them. Germline V CDR1 and CDR2: GTSNPN, SVGIG (reference sequence).

Sequenced material: CD4+ T cells from PBMCs. The sequence derives from a human donor with multiple sclerosis. The chain joins TRBV30 to TRBJ2-1; D not resolved. The CDR3 region is CAWSRGANDEQFF. The CDR3 nucleotides read TGTGCCTGGAGCCGAGGCGCAAATGATGAGCAGTTCTTC.